The 17 T cell receptor beta chains presented below share a single source sample, sequenced in a study of blood T cell repertoires in COVID-19. Clones were read by immunoSEQ multiplex PCR, and TCRdb kept only the in-frame ones, dropping some. Of a few hundred thousand clones in the sample, roughly 89% are singletons; the top ten hold about 4.6%. Sequenced material: peripheral blood. The receptors were sampled from a woman aged 40 to 50 who had recovered from COVID-19.

CDR3 DNA sequence: TGCGCCAGCTCCCCAAGACGGGGACAGGGCCTCAACACCGGGGAGCTGTTTTTT. Amino acids: CASSPRRGQGLNTGELFF. This chain uses TRBV10-2 with TRBJ2-2; 9 nucleotides agree with TRBD1. Germline CDR1 WSHSY, CDR2 SAAADI. Trimming cost V 8 bases and J 2 bases; bases outside gene matches: 15. The CDR3 extends over 18 amino acids.

The chain couples TRBV12-2 to TRBJ2-7; TRBD2, as called in the table, went unchecked against the DNA. TRBV12-2 is flagged as a pseudogene. The CDR3 is made up of 16 amino acids. This CDR3 reads CASRSLRLAGGYEQYV. In nucleotides, the CDR3 is TGTGCAAGTCGCTCCTTAAGACTAGCGGGAGGCTACGAGCAGTACGTC.

This clone was picked up a small number of times. This chain joins TRBV6-2 or TRBV6-3 and TRBJ2-7; unclear D gene. The CDR3 is 12 residues long. Trimming left V 6 bases short and J 6 bases short, with 12 bases between. The V gene's germline CDR1 is MNHEY and CDR2 SVGEGT. CDR3 in amino acids: CASSPGLFEQYV. The CDR3 region has the DNA TGTGCCAGCAGCCCGGGCCTTTTCGAGCAGTACGTC.

The chain carries TRBV28 and TRBJ1-1; a weak D match, TRBD1 (5 bases). CDR3 length equals 15 residues. Deletions cut 6 bases from V and 4 bases from J, with 18 bases between. CDR1 is MDHEN, CDR2 SYDVKM, per germline. CDR3 bases: TGTGCCAGCAGCCCTCCCTCAGGGATGGGCACTGAAGCTTTCTTT. Translated: CASSPPSGMGTEAFF.

About this clone itself: The junction does not match germline at one end; this may be a read error. V gene TRBV28 combines with J gene TRBJ1-4, with D perhaps matching TRBD1 (5 bases). Germline V gives CDR1 MDHEN, CDR2 SYDVKM. This CDR3 region has 18 residues. In nucleotides, the CDR3 is TGTGCCAGCAGTTTAGCGGGGATAGGGGTCGAAGGGAGCCTCCACCGAATTTTT. It specifies CASSLAGIGVEGSLHRIF.

The chain combines TRBV9 with TRBJ2-1; the D is unclear. V lost 0 bases and J 4 bases, leaving 11 bases between the germline ends. Germline CDR1 and CDR2: SGDLS and YYNGEE. CDR3 length equals 15 residues. DNA for the CDR3: TGTGCCAGCAGCGTAGACGGCGGAGATTACAATGAGCAGTTCTTC. It is translated as CASSVDGGDYNEQFF.

This chain connects TRBV5-4 to TRBJ2-3, with TRBD1 matching 8 bases. Per germline, CDR1 SGHNT and CDR2 YYREEE (reference sequence). With 0 bases clipped from V and 0 bases from J, the junction kept 3 bases outside the gene matches. The CDR3 is 16 residues long. CDR3 region: CASSLGRTGSTDTQYF. The CDR3 region has the DNA TGTGCCAGCAGCTTGGGCAGGACAGGGAGCACAGATACGCAGTATTTT. Based on the CDR3 plus reference TRBV5-4 and TRBJ2-3, the full variable domain is ETGVTQSPTHLIKTRGQQVTLRCSSQSGHNTVSWYQQALGQGPQFIFQYYREEENGRGNFPPRFSGLQFPNYSSELNVNALELDDSALYLCASSLGRTGSTDTQYFGPGTRLTVL.

V gene TRBV4-1 combines with J gene TRBJ2-7; D gene ambiguous. Germline V lookup: CDR1 MGHRA, CDR2 YSYEKL. Trimming removed 1 base from V and 0 bases from J, with 4 bases in between. The CDR3 sequence is 13 residues long. The CDR3 nucleotides are TGCGCCAGCAGCCAAGTACACTCCTACGAGCAGTACTTC. Amino acids: CASSQVHSYEQYF.

The chain links TRBV7-8 to TRBJ1-1; weak D call: TRBD1 (5 bases). The CDR3 is 15 amino acids. V dropped 5 bases and J dropped 6 bases, with 19 bases sitting between them. Germline CDR1 is SGHVS and CDR2 is FQNEAQ. The CDR3 here is CASSTREGLRSEAFF. The CDR3 bases are TGTGCCAGCAGCACCCGGGAGGGGTTGCGGTCTGAAGCTTTCTTT.

The chain links TRBV18 to TRBJ2-1; 15 bases map to TRBD2. The CDR3 sequence is 18 residues long. The trim removed 5 bases at V and 3 bases at J, leaving 8 bases unmatched. CDR1 and CDR2 (germline): KGHSH, LQKENI. The CDR3 spells CASSKPGLAGGFYNEQFF. Here the CDR3 DNA reads TGTGCCAGCTCAAAACCGGGACTAGCGGGAGGTTTCTACAATGAGCAGTTCTTC.

This CDR3 is CASSQELRGAEAFF. The CDR3 coding sequence is TGCGCCAGCAGCCAAGAATTGCGGGGGGCTGAAGCTTTCTTT. The chain carries TRBV4-3 and TRBJ1-1, with D possibly being TRBD1 (5 bases). This CDR3 comprises 14 residues. V was shortened by 0 bases and J by 6 bases, with 11 bases between the two germline ends. Germline-derived CDR1 and CDR2 are LGHNA and YSLEER.

V is TRBV6-4 and J is TRBJ2-5, with TRBD2 identical over 12 bases. J was trimmed by 2 bases and V by 5 bases; bases with no gene match: 3. In germline, CDR1 is MRHNA, CDR2 SNTAGT. CDR3 length equals 15 residues. DNA for the CDR3: TGTGCCAGCAGTCCTAGCGGGGGGGAACAAGAGACCCAGTACTTC. Its translation is CASSPSGGEQETQYF.

The chain has TRBV10-2 and TRBJ1-5; D not certain. CDR3 length: 13 amino acids. The V and J ends lost 3 bases and 5 bases respectively, with 8 bases between them. The germline CDR1 and CDR2 sequences are WSHSY and SAAADI. CDR3 coding DNA: TGCGCCAGCAGTGAATACAGACATCAGCCCCAGCATTTT. Protein product: CASSEYRHQPQHF.

The chain joins TRBV16 to TRBJ1-6; perhaps TRBD1 as D (5 bases). This CDR3 comprises 16 residues. From germline, CDR1 is KGHSY and CDR2 FQNENV. V was clipped by 4 bases and J by 7 bases, with 17 bases between them. The CDR3 protein is CASSPFGAGTNSPLHF. DNA of the CDR3: TGTGCCAGCAGCCCGTTTGGGGCAGGAACAAATTCACCCCTCCACTTT.

V usage is TRBV24-1 and J usage is TRBJ2-3; the match to TRBD1 covers 9 bases. The V segment lost 10 bases and the J segment 2 bases; nucleotides outside the gene matches: 3. The CDR3 is 13 amino acids. Germline V gene sequence: CDR1 KGHDR, CDR2 SFDVKD. CDR3 DNA: TGTGCCACGAGGACAGGGGCCACAGATACGCAGTATTTT. Protein product: CATRTGATDTQYF.

V gene TRBV6-2 or TRBV6-3 combines with J gene TRBJ2-5, with TRBD2 matching 14 bases. J gave up 3 bases and V 5 bases, and 14 bases lay outside the gene matches. Germline V lookup: CDR1 MNHEY, CDR2 SVGEGT. CDR3 length: 19 amino acids. The CDR3 loop is CASSGLGLAGGVWEETQYF. The DNA of the CDR3 is TGTGCCAGCAGTGGACTCGGACTAGCGGGAGGAGTATGGGAAGAGACCCAGTACTTC.

This chain uses TRBV3-1 (or the pseudogene TRBV3-2) with TRBJ1-2; unclear D gene. Germline V CDR1 and CDR2: LGHDT, YNNKEL (reference sequence). Trimming pared 0 bases from V and 4 bases from J, leaving 6 bases between. This CDR3 spans 13 amino acids. This CDR3 reads CASSQDRFYGYTF. CDR3 nucleotide sequence: TGTGCCAGCAGCCAAGATCGTTTCTATGGCTACACCTTC.